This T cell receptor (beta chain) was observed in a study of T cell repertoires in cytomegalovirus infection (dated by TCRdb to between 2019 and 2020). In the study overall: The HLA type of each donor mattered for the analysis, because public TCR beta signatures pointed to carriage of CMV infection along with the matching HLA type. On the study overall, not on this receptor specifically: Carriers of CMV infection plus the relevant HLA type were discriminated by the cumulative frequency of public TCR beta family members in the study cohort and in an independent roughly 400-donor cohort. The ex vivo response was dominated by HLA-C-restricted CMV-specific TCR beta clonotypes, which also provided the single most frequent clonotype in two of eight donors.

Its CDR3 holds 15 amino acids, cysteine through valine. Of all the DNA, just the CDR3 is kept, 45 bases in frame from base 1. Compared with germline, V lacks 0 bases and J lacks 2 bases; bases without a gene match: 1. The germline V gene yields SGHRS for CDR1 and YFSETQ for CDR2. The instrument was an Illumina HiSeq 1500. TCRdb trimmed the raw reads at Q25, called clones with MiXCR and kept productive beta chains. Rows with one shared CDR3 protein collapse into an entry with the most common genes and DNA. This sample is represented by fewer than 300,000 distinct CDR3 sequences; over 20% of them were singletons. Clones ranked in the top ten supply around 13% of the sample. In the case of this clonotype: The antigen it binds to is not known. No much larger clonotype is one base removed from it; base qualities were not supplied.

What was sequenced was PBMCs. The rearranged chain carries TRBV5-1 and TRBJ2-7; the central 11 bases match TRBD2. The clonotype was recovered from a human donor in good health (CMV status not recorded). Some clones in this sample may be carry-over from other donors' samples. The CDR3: CASSLGLAGTYEQYV. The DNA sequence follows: TGCGCCAGCAGCTTGGGACTAGCGGGAACCTACGAGCAGTACGTC.